These 5 T cell receptor beta chains came from one sample sequenced in a study of OX40 agonist ivuxolimab in advanced cancers. Profiled with immunoSEQ multiplex PCR; TCRdb holds only in-frame clones, not every one. The sample yields approximately 26,000 clones, roughly three quarters seen once. This sample comprised CD4+ or CD8+ T cells sorted from blood, obtained in a trial of the OX40 agonist ivuxolimab. Source of these receptors: an adult with an advanced solid tumor such as melanoma, head and neck, liver or kidney cancer.

The genes are TRBV7-7 and TRBJ1-1; 8 positions match TRBD1. The CDR3 loop spans 16 amino acids. The germline gives CDR1 SSHAT, CDR2 FNYEAQ (reference sequence). After removal of 5 bases from V and 1 base from J, the junction contained 9 bases not matched to a gene. CDR3 residues: CASSPITGGKNTEAFF. As DNA, the CDR3 is TGTGCCAGCAGCCCGATTACAGGGGGGAAGAACACTGAAGCTTTCTTT.

The chain links TRBV2 to TRBJ1-6; a weak D match, TRBD1 (5 bases). CDR1 is SNHLY and CDR2 is FYNNEI in the germline V gene. Trimming removed 7 bases at V and 10 bases at J, with 14 bases between. The CDR3 runs to 13 residues. This chain's CDR3 is CASNEGMVSPLHF. CDR3 bases: TGTGCCAGCAATGAGGGGATGGTCTCACCCCTCCACTTT.

The rearrangement links TRBV7-9 to TRBJ1-1, with D perhaps TRBD1 (5 bases). The CDR3 covers 14 residues. Trimming removed 3 bases from V and 0 bases from J, with 8 bases in between. The germline V gene has CDR1 SEHNR and CDR2 FQNEAQ (reference sequence). The CDR3 DNA reads TGTGCCAGCAGCTTGGGGGGATTGAACACTGAAGCTTTCTTT. Translation gives CASSLGGLNTEAFF. Based on the CDR3 plus reference TRBV7-9 and TRBJ1-1, the full variable domain is DTGVSQNPRHKITKRGQNVTFRCDPISEHNRLYWYRQTLGQGPEFLTYFQNEAQLEKSRLLSDRFSAERPKGSFSTLEIQRTEQGDSAMYLCASSLGGLNTEAFFGQGTRLTVV.

The CDR3 is CAWSRGLGNTIYF. As DNA, the CDR3 is TGTGCCTGGAGCCGGGGGCTCGGAAACACCATATATTTT. V gene TRBV30 combines with J gene TRBJ1-3, with D perhaps TRBD1 (6 bases). There are 13 residues in the CDR3. V was shortened by 3 bases and J by 4 bases, with 10 bases between the two germline ends. CDR1 is GTSNPN and CDR2 is SVGIG in the germline V gene (reference sequence).

The chain links TRBV7-2 to TRBJ1-5; no definite D call. Looked up from germline, CDR1 is SGHTA and CDR2 is FQGNSA. Between the trimmed V and J ends, which lost 1 base and 6 bases, there was a span of 7 bases. The CDR3 is 13 residues long. CDR3 DNA: TGTGCCAGCAGCTTAGAAAGAGGTCAGCCCCAGCATTTT. This gives the protein CASSLERGQPQHF.